Presented here are 12 T cell receptor beta chains from one specimen sequenced in a study of blood T cell repertoires in COVID-19. Profiled with immunoSEQ multiplex PCR; TCRdb holds only in-frame clones, not every one. The sample records fewer than 500,000 clones, 75% to 90% being singletons. The sample was PBMCs or T cells enriched from blood (not recorded which). The receptor source for this set is a man aged 25 to 40 who had recovered from COVID-19.

V usage is TRBV19 and J usage is TRBJ2-7; possibly TRBD1 for D (8 bases). The V and J ends lost 7 bases and 5 bases respectively, with 18 bases between them. Germline assignment: CDR1 LNHDA and CDR2 SQIVND (reference sequence). This CDR3 is 14 amino acids long. The CDR3 is CASTVTGGENEQYF. CDR3 nucleotide sequence: TGTGCCAGTACCGTCACAGGGGGGGAAAACGAGCAGTACTTC.

The chain has TRBV5-6 and TRBJ2-2; possibly TRBD2 for D (5 bases). V was shortened by 7 bases and J by 6 bases, with 16 bases between the two germline ends. The CDR3 runs to 14 residues. Germline-derived CDR1 and CDR2 are SGHDT and YYEEEE. CDR3 DNA sequence: TGTGCCAGCGCCGCGGAAGGAGGCGCCGGGGAGCTGTTTTTT. This encodes CASAAEGGAGELFF.

The chain links TRBV7-3 to TRBJ2-1, with a tentative D call TRBD2 (6 bases). V gave up 3 bases and J gave up 3 bases, with 12 bases separating them. The CDR3 has 15 amino acids. Germline V CDR1 and CDR2: SGHTA, FQGTGA. CDR3: CASSLDGSGYNEQFF. The CDR3 coding sequence is TGTGCCAGCAGCTTGGACGGGAGCGGCTACAATGAGCAGTTCTTC.

This sequence joins TRBV19 and TRBJ1-2; weak D call: TRBD1 (6 bases). Trimming shortened V by 4 bases and J by 5 bases, and 20 bases separated the two germline ends. CDR3 length: 16 amino acids. The germline V gene has CDR1 LNHDA and CDR2 SQIVND (reference sequence). The CDR3 reads CASSTQGSGSFYGYTF. The CDR3 bases are TGTGCCAGTAGTACCCAGGGGTCGGGGTCCTTTTATGGCTACACCTTC. Variable domain in full (rest from reference TRBV19 and TRBJ1-2): DGGITQSPKYLFRKEGQNVTLSCEQNLNHDAMYWYRQDPGQGLRLIYYSQIVNDFQKGDIAEGYSVSREKKESFPLTVTSAQKNPTAFYLCASSTQGSGSFYGYTFGSGTRLTVV.

The chain employs TRBV7-6 and TRBJ2-7; TRBD2 matches at 9 bases. This CDR3 has 16 amino acids. Germline assignment: CDR1 SGHVS and CDR2 FNYEAQ. The junction had 10 bases not matched to a gene; V was cut back by 5 bases and J by 2 bases. As DNA, the CDR3 is TGTGCCAGCAGCCTCACGGAGACTAGCGGACCCTACGAGCAGTACTTC. Protein: CASSLTETSGPYEQYF.

J is TRBJ1-1 and V is TRBV12-3 or TRBV12-4; the D is unclear. The V end was cut by 7 bases, the J end by 5 bases, with 14 bases between. This CDR3 has 13 amino acids. The CDR3 here is CASTRRVETEAFF. The CDR3 DNA reads TGTGCCAGCACCAGGAGGGTTGAAACTGAAGCTTTCTTT.

This chain connects TRBV25-1 to TRBJ1-4; no clear D gene. The CDR3 contains 13 residues. In germline, CDR1 is MGHDK, CDR2 SYGVNS. V was clipped by 5 bases and J by 7 bases, with 11 bases between them. The CDR3 loop is CASSQVEGEKLFF. For the CDR3, the DNA is TGTGCCAGCAGTCAGGTCGAGGGTGAAAAACTGTTTTTT.

This clone came up once. CDR3 nucleotides: TGTGCCTGGAGTGTACAAGTCAGCTCGGGTCAGCCCCAGCATTTT. Translating gives CAWSVQVSSGQPQHF. J is TRBJ1-5 and V is TRBV30, with D unclear. In germline, CDR1 is GTSNPN, CDR2 SVGIG (reference sequence). CDR3 length equals 15 residues. Trimming cost V 0 bases and J 6 bases, with 15 bases left between them.

The chain employs TRBV15 and TRBJ1-4; a possible D gene is TRBD1 (6 bases). Per germline, CDR1 LNHNV and CDR2 YYDKDF (reference sequence). Trimming left V 5 bases short and J 4 bases short, with 20 bases between. The CDR3 spans 17 residues. Written as DNA, the CDR3 is TGTGCCACCAGCGGACCTTGGACAGTTCCCAATAATGAAAAACTGTTTTTT. This sequence encodes CATSGPWTVPNNEKLFF. Full variable domain (missing parts from reference TRBV15 and TRBJ1-4): DAMVIQNPRYQVTQFGKPVTLSCSQTLNHNVMYWYQQKSSQAPKLLFHYYDKDFNNEADTPDNFQSRRPNTSFCFLDIRSPGLGDTAMYLCATSGPWTVPNNEKLFFGSGTQLSVL.

The rearrangement uses TRBV7-8 and TRBJ2-2; 10 bases line up with TRBD2. After removal of 3 bases from V and 0 bases from J, the junction contained 13 bases not matched to a gene. The CDR3 is made up of 20 amino acids. The germline V gene has CDR1 SGHVS and CDR2 FQNEAQ. CDR3 DNA sequence: TGTGCCAGCAGCTTCCTTCTCCCTAGCGGGAGAATTGCGAACACCGGGGAGCTGTTTTTT. Translated: CASSFLLPSGRIANTGELFF.

This clone was seen just once. The chain has TRBV10-3 and TRBJ2-3; 8 bases are a match to TRBD1. J lost 4 bases, V lost 4 bases, and 4 bases had no gene match. Germline V gene sequence: CDR1 ENHRY, CDR2 SYGVKD. The CDR3 sequence is 14 residues long. The CDR3 DNA reads as TGTGCCATCAGTGCGACAGGGGAATCAGATACGCAGTATTTT. It translates to CAISATGESDTQYF.

This clone has just one count. The DNA for the CDR3 is TGTGCCAGCATCATAGGGGGTACCGGGGAGCTGTTTTTT. Amino acid sequence: CASIIGGTGELFF. This chain links TRBV12-3 or TRBV12-4 with TRBJ2-2, with D possibly matching TRBD1 (6 bases). The CDR3 sequence is 13 residues long. V lost 7 bases and J lost 5, with 11 bases in between.